The 23 T cell receptor beta chains reported below all come from one sample, sequenced in a study of tumor-infiltrating lymphocytes in primary liver carcinoma. For each extraction, RNA and DNA were obtained together from about 20-30 mg of unsorted bulk tissue. Reverse transcription of roughly 470 ng total RNA with a constant-region primer produced TCR beta cDNA. It was through three nested multiplex PCR rounds of slightly modified ARM-PCR that TCR beta libraries arose. TRBV1-TRBV30 forward primers paired with a C-beta reverse primer drove the first two PCR rounds, ten to eleven cycles each. In TCRdb, the multiplex PCR reads were re-called with MiXCR into one record per CDR3 protein. Among tens of thousands of distinct CDR3 sequences listed, 60% to 85% were seen once. Sample: liver tumor tissue from sampling region 5. Specified subset: tumor region T5, tumor centre. The receptors were gathered from a man between 40 and 49 years old with primary liver carcinoma and hepatitis B virus infection.

This clonotype was found once. At one end, the junction sequence differs from germline, possibly due to a read error. The chain employs TRBV6-1 and TRBJ1-1; D might be TRBD1 (6 bases). The V gene's germline CDR1 is MNHNS and CDR2 SASEGT. The CDR3 length is 14 residues. Here the CDR3 DNA reads TGTGCCAGCACCGATAGGGCAGGGGCCCCTGAAGCCTTCTTT. Translation: CASTDRAGAPEAFF.

Comment on this clonotype: Because the CDR3's place on the DNA is in doubt, the DNA is left out and the CDR3 is given as listed by TCRdb. The chain recombines TRBV11-2 with TRBJ1-2; no DNA check was done on the table's D call, TRBD1. Ends included, the CDR3 has 18 residues. CDR1 and CDR2 from the germline V gene are SGHAT and FQNNGV. The CDR3 reads CASSIYLCSVGDTYGYTF.

Notes on this clonotype: Compared with germline, one end of the junction differs, possibly owing to a read error. The chain joins TRBV11-1 to TRBJ2-3; 9 bases map to TRBD2. The CDR3 is made up of 16 amino acids. The germline gives CDR1 SGHAT, CDR2 FQDESV (reference sequence). The CDR3 bases are TGCGCCAGCAACCTCGGGACTAGCACACAAACAGAAACGCAGTATTTT. Its protein product is CASNLGTSTQTETQYF.

The V gene is TRBV29-1, the J gene TRBJ1-2; a weak D match, TRBD1 (6 bases). The CDR3 spans 11 residues. Germline assignment: CDR1 SQVTM and CDR2 ANQGSEA. V gave up 7 bases and J gave up 6 bases, with 12 bases separating them. The CDR3 loop reads CSAGDTHGYTF. The CDR3 region has the DNA TGCAGCGCCGGGGACACTCATGGCTACACCTTC. The variable domain in full, completed from reference TRBV29-1 and TRBJ1-2, reads SAVISQKPSRDICQRGTSLTIQCQVDSQVTMMFWYRQQPGQSLTLIATANQGSEATYESGFVIDKFPISRPNLTFSTLTVSNMSPEDSSIYLCSAGDTHGYTFGSGTRLTVV.

Of note for this clonotype: A read error may explain this, as a much larger clone is one base away. The rearrangement links TRBV7-8 to TRBJ1-2; possible D gene TRBD1, 5 bases. CDR1 SGHVS and CDR2 FQNEAQ come from the germline V gene. CDR3 length: 14 residues. With 3 bases removed from V and 2 bases from J, the gap between germline ends came to 10 bases. The CDR3 bases are TGTGCCAGCAGCTTGGGACGGGTCAACTATGGCTACACCTTC. Translated, it gives CASSLGRVNYGYTF. The full variable domain, in which reference TRBV7-8 and TRBJ1-2 provide the parts outside the CDR3, is GAGVSQSPRYKVAKRGQDVALRCDPISGHVSLFWYQQALGQGPEFLTYFQNEAQLDKSGLPSDRFFAERPEGSVSTLKIQRTQQEDSAVYLCASSLGRVNYGYTFGSGTRLTVV.

The chain is built from TRBV28 and TRBJ2-1; 11 nucleotides agree with TRBD2. Germline V gene lookup returns CDR1 MDHEN and CDR2 SYDVKM. This CDR3 comprises 16 residues. V was pared by 7 bases and J by 2 bases, with 7 bases of the junction left unmatched. The CDR3 DNA sequence: TGTGCCAGCACCAGAGGACTAGCGGGCCCCTACAATGAGCAGTTCTTC. Translation gives CASTRGLAGPYNEQFF.

Only a few counts were recorded for this clonotype. The chain uses TRBV7-6 and TRBJ2-3; unclear D gene. Trimming left V 4 bases short and J 6 bases short, with 5 bases between. The CDR3 runs 11 residues. Germline V lookup: CDR1 SGHVS, CDR2 FNYEAQ. The CDR3 spells CASSSADTQYF. CDR3 DNA sequence: TGTGCCAGCAGCTCGGCGGATACGCAGTATTTT.

A few counts support this clonotype. A read error may produce the germline difference seen at one junction end. The chain employs TRBV28 and TRBJ2-5; TRBD2 is a possible D gene (5 bases). From germline, CDR1 is MDHEN and CDR2 SYDVKM. CDR3 size: 12 residues. CDR3 in amino acids: CASSFRWETQYF. In DNA, the CDR3 is TGTGCCAGCAGTTTCAGATGGGAGACACAGTACTTC.

There are many counts of this clonotype. The rearrangement joins TRBV7-8 to TRBJ2-2; no clear D. V lost 2 bases and J lost 0, with 10 bases in between. The CDR3 length is 16 residues. Germline CDR1 reads SGHVS; CDR2 reads FQNEAQ. CDR3 region: CASSLIRLPNTGELFF. Here the CDR3 DNA reads TGTGCCAGCAGCTTAATCCGACTCCCGAACACCGGGGAGCTGTTTTTT.

As concerns this clonotype: One junction end disagrees with the germline gene, perhaps due to a read error. The chain combines TRBV10-3 with TRBJ2-4; D unclear. The CDR3 loop spans 13 amino acids. Germline values: CDR1 ENHRY, CDR2 SYGVKD. The CDR3 nucleotides are TGTACCATCAGTGAGCCAACTAAAAACACTCAGTACTTC. Translating gives CTISEPTKNTQYF.

In its sample, this clonotype is medium-sized. The CDR3 sequence: CASSPEEGLDTGELFF. The CDR3 nucleotides read TGCGCCAGCAGCCCAGAAGAGGGTCTCGACACCGGGGAGCTGTTTTTT. The V and J genes are TRBV4-1 and TRBJ2-2, with D tentatively TRBD2 (5 bases). Per the germline V gene, CDR1 is MGHRA and CDR2 is YSYEKL. Trimming stripped 4 bases from V and 3 bases from J, with 15 bases between. The CDR3 contains 16 residues.

The chain has TRBV6-1 and TRBJ2-3, with 7 bases identical to TRBD1. This CDR3 has 15 amino acids. The V segment lost 5 bases and the J segment 2 bases; nucleotides outside the gene matches: 7. Germline CDR1 MNHNS, CDR2 SASEGT. CDR3 region: CASSQSTGDTDTQYF. The CDR3 DNA sequence: TGTGCCAGCAGTCAATCAACAGGGGACACAGATACGCAGTATTTT.

With respect to this clonotype: An end of the junction does not agree with germline; a read error may underlie this. This chain uses TRBV11-2 with TRBJ2-7, with a weak D call TRBD2 (5 bases). The CDR3 spans 15 residues. Germline V lookup: CDR1 SGHAT, CDR2 FQNNGV. The CDR3 DNA sequence: TGTGCCAGCAGCCCTACGGGGTATCATATCTACGAGCAGTATTTC. It is translated as CASSPTGYHIYEQYF.

A single count supports this clonotype. Germline is not matched at one junction end, which may reflect a read error. The chain uses TRBV4-1 and TRBJ2-3; 7 bases align to TRBD2. Germline CDR1 MGHRA, CDR2 YSYEKL. The CDR3 is 17 amino acids. The CDR3 sequence: CASNPSIGGTIGDAQYF. In DNA form, the CDR3 reads TGCGCCAGCAACCCGTCAATCGGCGGGACTATTGGAGATGCGCAGTATTTT.

This clonotype occurred many times. J is TRBJ2-3 and V is TRBV7-9; D might be TRBD2 (5 bases). Trimming took off 5 bases at V and 4 bases at J, with 7 bases between the two ends. The length of the CDR3 is 12 residues. Germline loops: CDR1 SEHNR, CDR2 FQNEAQ (reference sequence). The CDR3: CASSPGADTQYF. The CDR3 bases are TGTGCCAGCAGCCCCGGGGCAGATACGCAGTATTTT. Variable domain in full (rest from reference TRBV7-9 and TRBJ2-3): DTGVSQNPRHKITKRGQNVTFRCDPISEHNRLYWYRQTLGQGPEFLTYFQNEAQLEKSRLLSDRFSAERPKGSFSTLEIQRTEQGDSAMYLCASSPGADTQYFGPGTRLTVL.

On this clonotype itself: One junction end disagrees with the germline gene, perhaps due to a read error. The chain has TRBV29-1 and TRBJ2-5, with a weak D call TRBD2 (6 bases). The CDR3 extends over 13 amino acids. The V gene's germline CDR1 is SQVTM and CDR2 ANQGSEA. The CDR3 nucleotides are TGTAGTGTTGGTGGGAGGACCGCTGAGACCCAGTACTTC. The encoded protein is CSVGGRTAETQYF.

The chain recombines TRBV12-3 or TRBV12-4 with TRBJ2-2; 7 bases are shared with TRBD1. This CDR3 is 12 amino acids long. Trimming at V came to 6 bases and at J to 17 bases, leaving 12 bases not matched to a gene. The CDR3 sequence is CASSTGAGDLFF. DNA for the CDR3: TGTGCCAGCAGCACAGGGGCCGGGGACCTATTTTTT.

With respect to this clonotype: A junction boundary mismatches the germline segment, possibly from a read error. This sequence joins TRBV5-4 and TRBJ2-3; maybe TRBD2 (6 bases). Per germline, CDR1 SGHNT and CDR2 YYREEE (reference sequence). CDR3 length equals 15 residues. This CDR3 reads CASILGRERPDTQYF. The DNA for the CDR3 is TGTGCCAGCATCTTGGGTCGGGAGAGGCCAGATACGCAGTATTTT.

Turning to this clonotype: One end of the junction varies from germline; a read error may be responsible. The chain recombines TRBV5-4 with TRBJ2-1, with D tentatively TRBD2 (5 bases). Germline V gene sequence: CDR1 SGHNT, CDR2 YYREEE (reference sequence). This CDR3 is 17 amino acids long. The CDR3 here is CASSDKLAPSSYKEQFF. CDR3 DNA: TGTGCCAGCAGTGACAAGCTAGCACCGAGCTCCTACAAAGAGCAGTTCTTC.

With respect to this clonotype: At one end the junction does not follow the germline gene, possibly because of a read error. This sequence joins TRBV6-5 and TRBJ2-1; D perhaps matches TRBD1 (5 bases). This CDR3 comprises 15 residues. In germline, CDR1 is MNHEY, CDR2 SVGAGI. This chain's CDR3 is CASREYRSLYNEQSF. Here the CDR3 DNA reads TGTGCCAGCAGGGAATACAGGAGCCTCTACAATGAGCAGTCCTTC.

The chain recombines TRBV30 with TRBJ2-7; no reliable D call. This CDR3 has 11 residues. Germline lookup yields CDR1 GTSNPN and CDR2 SVGIG (reference sequence). The germline V and J ends were trimmed by 5 bases and 10 bases, with 15 bases remaining between them. CDR3 sequence: CAWRSAYDQYF. CDR3 coding DNA: TGTGCCTGGCGATCCGCCTATGACCAGTACTTC.

The chain combines TRBV4-1 with TRBJ2-5, with 10 bases fitting TRBD2. Germline CDR1 is MGHRA and CDR2 is YSYEKL. The length of the CDR3 is 16 residues. CDR3: CASGQDRAGGGETQYF. DNA of the CDR3: TGCGCTAGCGGCCAAGATCGAGCGGGAGGGGGAGAGACCCAGTACTTC.

This clonotype was counted ten times or more. This chain joins TRBV10-1 and TRBJ2-3; 7 bases are a match to TRBD2. Per germline, CDR1 WNHNN and CDR2 SYGVQD (reference sequence). Trimming cost V 0 bases and J 9 bases; bases outside gene matches: 9. This CDR3 has 15 amino acids. The CDR3 coding sequence is TGCGCCAGCAGTGAGTCCGCCGCGGGAGACGAGACGCAGTATTTT. Translation: CASSESAAGDETQYF.